This TCR beta chain derives from a study of shared clonotypes between healthy human individuals. Overall study context: For every donor, three CD4 naive, three CD4 memory, two CD8 naive and one CD8 memory plates were used. The study, taken as a whole, reports: In general, naive subsets displayed greater estimated richness than memory subsets did. Naive CD4 clonotypes overlapped across a handful of donors at around 4.7%.

Every immunoSEQ plate was one replicate of a subset's evenly spread DNA. Libraries were prepared by immunoSEQ multiplex PCR; TCRdb keeps only in-frame clonotypes and omits some of them. The sample comprises some 2.1 million clones, about 95% of which are singletons, and around 1.1% rests with the top ten. As defined, naive CD8 cells were CD45RO-negative and positively selected for CCR7, with terminally differentiated effector memory CD45RA+ cells excluded. As to this clone: Its cognate antigen is unknown.

Sequencing was done on a sample of naive CD8+ T cells sorted from blood. The sequence derives from a man between 18 and 35 years old in good health.

The CDR3 bases are TGCGCCAGCAGCCAAGAGGACGCCCCGTACAATGAGCAGTTCTTC. It encodes CASSQEDAPYNEQFF. V usage is TRBV4-1 and J usage is TRBJ2-1, with no clear D. The CDR3 has 15 amino acids. The V and J ends lost 0 bases and 4 bases respectively, with 10 bases between them. Germline-derived CDR1 and CDR2 are MGHRA and YSYEKL.